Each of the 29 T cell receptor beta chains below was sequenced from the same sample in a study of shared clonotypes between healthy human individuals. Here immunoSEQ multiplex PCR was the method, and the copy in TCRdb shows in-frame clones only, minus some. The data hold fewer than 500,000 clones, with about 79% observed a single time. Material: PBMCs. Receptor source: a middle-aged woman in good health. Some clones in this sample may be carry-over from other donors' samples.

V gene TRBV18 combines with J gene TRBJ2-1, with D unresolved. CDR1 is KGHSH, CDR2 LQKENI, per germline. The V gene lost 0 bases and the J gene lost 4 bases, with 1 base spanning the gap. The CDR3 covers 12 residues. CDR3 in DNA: TGTGCCAGCTCACCACCTTACAATGAGCAGTTCTTC. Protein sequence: CASSPPYNEQFF.

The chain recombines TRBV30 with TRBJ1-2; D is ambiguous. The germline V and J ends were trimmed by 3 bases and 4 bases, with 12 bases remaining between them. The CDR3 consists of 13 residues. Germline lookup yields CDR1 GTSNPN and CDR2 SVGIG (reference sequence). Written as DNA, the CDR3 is TGTGCCTGGAGCCCCGGGAGTATCTATGGCTACACCTTC. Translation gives CAWSPGSIYGYTF.

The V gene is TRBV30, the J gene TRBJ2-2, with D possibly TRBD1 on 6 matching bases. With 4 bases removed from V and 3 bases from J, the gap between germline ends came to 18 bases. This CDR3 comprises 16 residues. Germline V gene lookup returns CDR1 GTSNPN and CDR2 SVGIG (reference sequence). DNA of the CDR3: TGTGCCTGGACCCTGGGGGCTACTCTAGACACCGGGGAGCTGTTTTTT. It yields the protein CAWTLGATLDTGELFF.

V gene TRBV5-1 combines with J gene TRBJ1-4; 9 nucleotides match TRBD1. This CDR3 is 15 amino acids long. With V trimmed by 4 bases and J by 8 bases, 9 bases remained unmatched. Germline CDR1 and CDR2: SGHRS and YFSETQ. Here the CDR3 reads CASSRGQGSGEKLFF. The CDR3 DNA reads TGCGCCAGCAGCCGAGGACAGGGGTCTGGGGAAAAACTGTTTTTT.

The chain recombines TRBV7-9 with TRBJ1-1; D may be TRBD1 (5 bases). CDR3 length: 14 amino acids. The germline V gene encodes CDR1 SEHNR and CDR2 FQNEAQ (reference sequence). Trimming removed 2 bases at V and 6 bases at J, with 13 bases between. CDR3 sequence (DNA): TGTGCCAGCAGCTTACCAAGACAGTTCTCTGAAGCTTTCTTT. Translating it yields CASSLPRQFSEAFF.

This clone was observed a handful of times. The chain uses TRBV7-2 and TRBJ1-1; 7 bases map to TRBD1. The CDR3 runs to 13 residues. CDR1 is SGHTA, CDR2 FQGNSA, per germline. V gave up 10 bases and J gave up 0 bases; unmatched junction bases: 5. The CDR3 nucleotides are TGTGCCACCCTGGGACAGATGAACACTGAAGCTTTCTTT. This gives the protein CATLGQMNTEAFF.

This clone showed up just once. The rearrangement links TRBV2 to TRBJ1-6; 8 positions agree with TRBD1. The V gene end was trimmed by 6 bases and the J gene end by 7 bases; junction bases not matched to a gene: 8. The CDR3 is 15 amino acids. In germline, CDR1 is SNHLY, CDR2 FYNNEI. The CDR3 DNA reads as TGTGCCAGCAGCGCTGACAGGGGCCAGAATTCACCCCTCCACTTT. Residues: CASSADRGQNSPLHF.

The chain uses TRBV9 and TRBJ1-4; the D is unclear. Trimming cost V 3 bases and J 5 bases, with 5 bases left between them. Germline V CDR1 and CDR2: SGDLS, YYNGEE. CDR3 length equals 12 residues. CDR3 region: CASSGGNEKLFF. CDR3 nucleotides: TGTGCCAGCAGCGGGGGAAATGAAAAACTGTTTTTT.

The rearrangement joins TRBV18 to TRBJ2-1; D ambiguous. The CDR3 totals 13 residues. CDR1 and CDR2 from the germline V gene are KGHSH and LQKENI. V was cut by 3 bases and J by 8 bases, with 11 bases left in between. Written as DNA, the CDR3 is TGTGCCAGCTCACCCCCGGGCGGAGATGAGCAGTTCTTC. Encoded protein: CASSPPGGDEQFF.

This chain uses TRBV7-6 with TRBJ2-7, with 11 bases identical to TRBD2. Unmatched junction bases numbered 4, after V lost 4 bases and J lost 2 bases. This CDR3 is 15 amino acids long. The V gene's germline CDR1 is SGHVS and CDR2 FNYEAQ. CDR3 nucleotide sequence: TGTGCCAGCAGCTCCCAACTAGCGGGGGCCTACGAGCAGTACTTC. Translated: CASSSQLAGAYEQYF. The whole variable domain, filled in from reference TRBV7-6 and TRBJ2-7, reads GAGVSQSPRYKVTKRGQDVALRCDPISGHVSLYWYRQALGQGPEFLTYFNYEAQQDKSGLPNDRFSAERPEGSISTLTIQRTEQRDSAMYRCASSSQLAGAYEQYFGPGTRLTVT.

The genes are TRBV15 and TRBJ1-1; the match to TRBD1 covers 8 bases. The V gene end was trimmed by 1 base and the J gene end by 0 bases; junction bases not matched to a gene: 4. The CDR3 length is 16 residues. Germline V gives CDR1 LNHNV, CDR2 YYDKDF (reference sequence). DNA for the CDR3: TGTGCCACCAGCAGAGGGACAGGGAGGATGAACACTGAAGCTTTCTTT. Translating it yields CATSRGTGRMNTEAFF.

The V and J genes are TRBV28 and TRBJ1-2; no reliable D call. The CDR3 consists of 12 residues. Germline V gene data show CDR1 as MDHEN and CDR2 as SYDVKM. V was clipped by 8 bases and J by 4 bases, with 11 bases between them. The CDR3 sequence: CASRSPGYGYTF. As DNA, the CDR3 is TGTGCCAGCCGTTCGCCCGGCTATGGCTACACCTTC.

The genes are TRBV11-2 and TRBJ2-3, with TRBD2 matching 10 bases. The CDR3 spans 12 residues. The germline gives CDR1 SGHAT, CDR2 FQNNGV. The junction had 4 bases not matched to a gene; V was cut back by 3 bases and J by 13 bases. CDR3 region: CASSFEGTSEYF. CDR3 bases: TGTGCCAGCAGCTTCGAAGGGACTAGCGAGTATTTT. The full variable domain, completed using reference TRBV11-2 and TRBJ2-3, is EAGVAQSPRYKIIEKRQSVAFWCNPISGHATLYWYQQILGQGPKLLIQFQNNGVVDDSQLPKDRFSAERLKGVDSTLKIQPAKLEDSAVYLCASSFEGTSEYFGPGTRLTVL.

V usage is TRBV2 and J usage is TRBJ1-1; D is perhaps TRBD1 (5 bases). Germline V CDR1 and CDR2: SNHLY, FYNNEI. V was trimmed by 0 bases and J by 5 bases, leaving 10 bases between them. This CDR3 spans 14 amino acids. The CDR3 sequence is CASSEAGDFTEAFF. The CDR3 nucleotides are TGTGCCAGCAGTGAAGCAGGGGATTTTACTGAAGCTTTCTTT.

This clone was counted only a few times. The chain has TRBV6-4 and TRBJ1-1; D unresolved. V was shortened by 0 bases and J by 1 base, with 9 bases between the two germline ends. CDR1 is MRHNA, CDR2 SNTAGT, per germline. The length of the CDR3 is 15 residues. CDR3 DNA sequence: TGTGCCAGCAGTGACTCGCGGCACAAGAACACTGAAGCTTTCTTT. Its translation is CASSDSRHKNTEAFF.

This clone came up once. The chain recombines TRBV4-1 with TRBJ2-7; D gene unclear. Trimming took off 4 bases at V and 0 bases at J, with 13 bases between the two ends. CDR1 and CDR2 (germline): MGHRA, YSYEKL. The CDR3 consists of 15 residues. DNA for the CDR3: TGCGCCAGCAGCCCGAGAGGCGCTGGCTCCTACGAGCAGTACTTC. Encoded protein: CASSPRGAGSYEQYF.

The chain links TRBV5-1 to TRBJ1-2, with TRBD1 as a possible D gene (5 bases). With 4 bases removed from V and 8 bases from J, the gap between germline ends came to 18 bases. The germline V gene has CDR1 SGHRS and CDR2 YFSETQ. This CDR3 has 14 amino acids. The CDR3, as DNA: TGCGCCAGCAGCCAGGGACTAACCGTCGGGGGCTACACCTTC. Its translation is CASSQGLTVGGYTF.

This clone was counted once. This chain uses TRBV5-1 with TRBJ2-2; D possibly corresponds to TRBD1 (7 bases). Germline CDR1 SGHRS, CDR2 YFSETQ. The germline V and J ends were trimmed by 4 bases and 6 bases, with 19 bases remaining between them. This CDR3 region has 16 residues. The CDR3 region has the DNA TGCGCCAGCAGCGGCTCCCCTGACAGGGAGGCCGGGGAGCTGTTTTTT. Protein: CASSGSPDREAGELFF. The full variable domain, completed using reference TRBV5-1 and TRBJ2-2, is KAGVTQTPRYLIKTRGQQVTLSCSPISGHRSVSWYQQTPGQGLQFLFEYFSETQRNKGNFPGRFSGRQFSNSRSEMNVSTLELGDSALYLCASSGSPDREAGELFFGEGSRLTVL.

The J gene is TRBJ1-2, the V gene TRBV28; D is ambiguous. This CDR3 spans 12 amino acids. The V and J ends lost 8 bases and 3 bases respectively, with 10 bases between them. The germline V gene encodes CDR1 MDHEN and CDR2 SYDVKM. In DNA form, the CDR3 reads TGTGCCAGCTCGTATAGGGACTATGGCTACACCTTC. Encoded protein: CASSYRDYGYTF.

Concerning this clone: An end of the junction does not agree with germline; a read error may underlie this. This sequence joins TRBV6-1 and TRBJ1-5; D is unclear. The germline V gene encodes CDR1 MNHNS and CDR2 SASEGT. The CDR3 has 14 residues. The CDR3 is CASREGGSRQPQHF. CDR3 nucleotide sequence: TGTGCCAGCAGGGAAGGAGGATCTCGACAGCCCCAGCATTTT.

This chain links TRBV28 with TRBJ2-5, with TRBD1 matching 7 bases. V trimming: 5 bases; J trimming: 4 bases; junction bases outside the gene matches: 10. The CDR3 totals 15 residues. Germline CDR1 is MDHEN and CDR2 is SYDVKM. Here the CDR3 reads CASSPRRGGGETQYF. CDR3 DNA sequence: TGTGCCAGCAGTCCAAGGAGAGGGGGCGGAGAGACCCAGTACTTC.

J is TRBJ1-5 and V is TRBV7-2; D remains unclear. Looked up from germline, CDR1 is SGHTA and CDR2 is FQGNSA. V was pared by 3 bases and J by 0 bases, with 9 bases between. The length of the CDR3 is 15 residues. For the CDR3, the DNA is TGTGCCAGCAGCTTCACGGGGTATAGCAATCAGCCCCAGCATTTT. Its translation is CASSFTGYSNQPQHF.

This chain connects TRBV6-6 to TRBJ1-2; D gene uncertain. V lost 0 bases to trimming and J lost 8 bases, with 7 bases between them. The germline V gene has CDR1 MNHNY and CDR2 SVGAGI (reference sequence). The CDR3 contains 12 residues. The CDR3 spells CASSYSRRGYTF. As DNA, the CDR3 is TGTGCCAGCAGTTACTCTCGGCGAGGCTACACCTTC.

The CDR3 nucleotides are TGTGCCAGCTCAGGACGGGCCCAGGGGGTCGGGGGGCTTGGCACTGAAGCTTTCTTT. This translates into CASSGRAQGVGGLGTEAFF. The V call is TRBV18, the J call TRBJ1-1, with 7 bases fitting TRBD1. The CDR3 has 19 residues. The V gene's germline CDR1 is KGHSH and CDR2 LQKENI. The J segment lost 4 bases and the V segment lost 5 bases, leaving 22 bases of the junction unmatched.

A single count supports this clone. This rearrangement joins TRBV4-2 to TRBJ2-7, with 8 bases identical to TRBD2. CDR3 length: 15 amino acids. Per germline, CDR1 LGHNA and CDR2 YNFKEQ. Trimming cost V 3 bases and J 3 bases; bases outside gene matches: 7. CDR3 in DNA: TGTGCCAGCAGCCACACTGGACTAGCTAGCTACGAGCAGTACTTC. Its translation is CASSHTGLASYEQYF.

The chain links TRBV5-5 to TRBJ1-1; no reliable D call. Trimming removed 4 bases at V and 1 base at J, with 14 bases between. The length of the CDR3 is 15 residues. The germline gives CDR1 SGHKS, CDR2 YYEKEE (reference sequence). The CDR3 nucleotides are TGTGCCAGCAGCCCGGGTTGGCAGACGAACACTGAAGCTTTCTTT. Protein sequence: CASSPGWQTNTEAFF.

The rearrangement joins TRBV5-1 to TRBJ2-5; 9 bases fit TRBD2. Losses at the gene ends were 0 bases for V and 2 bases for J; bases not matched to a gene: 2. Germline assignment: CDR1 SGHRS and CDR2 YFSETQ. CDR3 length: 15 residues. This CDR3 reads CASSLDSGRQETQYF. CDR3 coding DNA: TGCGCCAGCAGCTTGGATAGCGGGAGACAAGAGACCCAGTACTTC. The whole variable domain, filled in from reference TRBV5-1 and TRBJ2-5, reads KAGVTQTPRYLIKTRGQQVTLSCSPISGHRSVSWYQQTPGQGLQFLFEYFSETQRNKGNFPGRFSGRQFSNSRSEMNVSTLELGDSALYLCASSLDSGRQETQYFGPGTRLLVL.

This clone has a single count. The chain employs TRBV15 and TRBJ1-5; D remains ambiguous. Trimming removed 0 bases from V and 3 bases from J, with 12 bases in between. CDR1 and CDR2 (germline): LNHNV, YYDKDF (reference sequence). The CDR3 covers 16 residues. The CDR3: CATSRDEVAANQPQHF. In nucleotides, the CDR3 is TGTGCCACCAGCAGAGATGAGGTGGCAGCCAATCAGCCCCAGCATTTT.

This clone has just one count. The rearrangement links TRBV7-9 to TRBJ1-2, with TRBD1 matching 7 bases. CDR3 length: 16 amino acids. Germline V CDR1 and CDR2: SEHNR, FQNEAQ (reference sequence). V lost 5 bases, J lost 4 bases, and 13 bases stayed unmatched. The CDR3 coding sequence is TGTGCCAGCAGCCCCTCAGGGGGAGTAGTAAGCTATGGCTACACCTTC. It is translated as CASSPSGGVVSYGYTF. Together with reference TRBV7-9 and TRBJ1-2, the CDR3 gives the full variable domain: DTGVSQNPRHKITKRGQNVTFRCDPISEHNRLYWYRQTLGQGPEFLTYFQNEAQLEKSRLLSDRFSAERPKGSFSTLEIQRTEQGDSAMYLCASSPSGGVVSYGYTFGSGTRLTVV.